These 15 T cell receptor beta chains share one sample of origin, sequenced in a study of CD8 T cells in Susac syndrome. Reverse transcription of roughly 0.5 to 1 ug RNA was performed with random hexamers. TCRdb re-analysed the immunoSEQ multiplex PCR reads in MiXCR, keeping a single row per CDR3 protein. This table has about 210,000 distinct CDR3 sequences, approximately 94% appearing once. Sequencing input: CD4+ T cells from PBMCs. These receptors all come from a human donor in good health.

The CDR3, as DNA: TGTGCCAGCAGCCCGGGACTCGGACTAGCCAAAAACATTCAGTACTTC. It is translated as CASSPGLGLAKNIQYF. The chain uses TRBV9 and TRBJ2-4; weak D call: TRBD2 (6 bases). V was pared by 4 bases and J by 0 bases, with 14 bases between. The CDR3 sequence is 16 residues long. Germline loops: CDR1 SGDLS, CDR2 YYNGEE.

The chain carries TRBV3-1 and TRBJ2-5; D not resolved. This CDR3 is 12 amino acids long. Per the germline V gene, CDR1 is LGHDT and CDR2 is YNNKEL (reference sequence). V lost 2 bases and J 5 bases, leaving 6 bases between the germline ends. CDR3 amino acids: CASSQSGETQYF. The CDR3 nucleotides read TGTGCCAGCAGCCAATCGGGCGAGACCCAGTACTTC.

The genes are TRBV6-5 and TRBJ2-3, with 10 positions matching TRBD1. The V gene end was trimmed by 5 bases and the J gene end by 7 bases; junction bases not matched to a gene: 3. The CDR3 length is 13 residues. Germline loops: CDR1 MNHEY, CDR2 SVGAGI. CDR3 nucleotide sequence: TGTGCCAGCAGTCGGACAGGGGGGTATACGCAGTATTTT. Translation: CASSRTGGYTQYF.

This clonotype was detected only once. The J gene is TRBJ1-2, the V gene TRBV5-6, with a possible D match to TRBD1 (6 bases). CDR1 and CDR2 from the germline V gene are SGHDT and YYEEEE. The CDR3 runs 15 residues. The V end lost 5 bases, the J end lost 7 bases, and 21 bases lay between the germline ends. Here the CDR3 reads CASRYTGIVGSGYTF. CDR3 sequence (DNA): TGTGCCAGCAGGTATACAGGGATAGTTGGATCTGGCTACACCTTC. The variable domain in full, with the rest retrieved from reference TRBV5-6 and TRBJ1-2, is DAGVTQSPTHLIKTRGQQVTLRCSPKSGHDTVSWYQQALGQGPQFIFQYYEEEERQRGNFPDRFSGHQFPNYSSELNVNALLLGDSALYLCASRYTGIVGSGYTFGSGTRLTVV.

The chain uses TRBV4-2 and TRBJ2-7; D is unclear. This CDR3 region has 14 residues. The V and J ends lost 4 bases and 3 bases respectively, with 13 bases between them. Germline V lookup: CDR1 LGHNA, CDR2 YNFKEQ. The CDR3 loop is CASSLERYLYEQYF. The CDR3 DNA sequence: TGTGCCAGCAGCCTCGAGAGATATCTCTACGAGCAGTACTTC.

The chain uses TRBV5-1 and TRBJ1-2; tentatively, D is TRBD1 (6 bases). V was shortened by 4 bases and J by 0 bases, with 10 bases between the two germline ends. In germline, CDR1 is SGHRS, CDR2 YFSETQ. The CDR3 is 14 amino acids. In nucleotides, the CDR3 is TGCGCCAGCAGCCGGGACATCTCTAACTATGGCTACACCTTC. Its protein is CASSRDISNYGYTF.

The V and J genes are TRBV6-6 and TRBJ2-7; 8 nucleotides line up with TRBD2. CDR1 MNHNY and CDR2 SVGAGI come from the germline V gene (reference sequence). Trimming removed 8 bases from V and 3 bases from J; junction bases left unmatched: 9. The CDR3 is made up of 14 amino acids. The CDR3 region is CASREGQAFYEQYF. The CDR3 DNA reads as TGTGCCAGCCGGGAGGGGCAGGCTTTCTACGAGCAGTACTTC.

The genes are TRBV10-3 and TRBJ1-2; D gene ambiguous. The CDR3 runs 14 residues. The germline gives CDR1 ENHRY, CDR2 SYGVKD. V dropped 8 bases and J dropped 2 bases, with 15 bases sitting between them. The CDR3 here is CAIHSDGRNYGYTF. The CDR3 DNA sequence: TGTGCCATCCATTCGGACGGGAGAAACTATGGCTACACCTTC.

V is TRBV6-1 and J is TRBJ2-1, with D perhaps being TRBD1 or TRBD2 (5 bases each). The CDR3 runs 19 residues. Trimming removed 0 bases at V and 9 bases at J, with 27 bases between. CDR1 and CDR2 (germline): MNHNS, SASEGT. CDR3 sequence: CASSEALQGRISPRGEQFF. In DNA, the CDR3 is TGTGCCAGCAGTGAAGCGCTCCAGGGCCGAATATCTCCCCGGGGTGAGCAGTTCTTC.

This rearrangement joins TRBV7-9 to TRBJ1-6; perhaps TRBD1 as D (6 bases). The germline V gene has CDR1 SEHNR and CDR2 FQNEAQ (reference sequence). The CDR3 has 14 amino acids. The ends were cut back, 5 bases at V and 10 bases at J, with 15 bases in the middle. CDR3 coding DNA: TGTGCCAGCAGCCGTATTCAGGGGAACTCACCCCTCCACTTT. It codes for CASSRIQGNSPLHF. Full variable domain (rest looked up from reference TRBV7-9 and TRBJ1-6): DTGVSQNPRHKITKRGQNVTFRCDPISEHNRLYWYRQTLGQGPEFLTYFQNEAQLEKSRLLSDRFSAERPKGSFSTLEIQRTEQGDSAMYLCASSRIQGNSPLHFGNGTRLTVT.

J is TRBJ1-2 and V is TRBV4-3; D unresolved. This CDR3 has 12 residues. Germline V gene data show CDR1 as LGHNA and CDR2 as YSLEER. Trimming stripped 4 bases from V and 7 bases from J, with 10 bases between. CDR3 residues: CASSPPWGGYTF. The CDR3 DNA reads TGCGCCAGCAGCCCTCCCTGGGGTGGCTACACCTTC.

This clonotype was seen more than once but under ten times. The chain links TRBV4-2 to TRBJ2-5, with D perhaps TRBD1 (6 bases). The CDR3 contains 13 residues. V was shortened by 2 bases and J by 4 bases, with 8 bases between the two germline ends. Germline CDR1 is LGHNA and CDR2 is YNFKEQ. The DNA for the CDR3 is TGTGCCAGCAGCCAACTACAGGGAGAGACCCAGTACTTC. Protein: CASSQLQGETQYF.

The chain carries TRBV20-1 and TRBJ2-5; TRBD2 matches at 10 bases. J gave up 3 bases and V 6 bases, and 10 bases lay outside the gene matches. CDR3 length: 15 amino acids. Germline V gives CDR1 DFQATT, CDR2 SNEGSKA (reference sequence). The DNA of the CDR3 is TGCAGTGCACTGAAGCGGGGGGGCCCAGAAGAGACCCAGTACTTC. It translates to CSALKRGGPEETQYF.

V usage is TRBV3-1 and J usage is TRBJ1-6; D unresolved. Trimming cost V 4 bases and J 7 bases, with 8 bases left between them. This CDR3 contains 13 residues. Per germline, CDR1 LGHDT and CDR2 YNNKEL (reference sequence). CDR3 residues: CASSRRENSPLHF. The CDR3 nucleotides are TGTGCCAGCAGCCGGAGGGAGAATTCACCCCTCCACTTT.

The chain employs TRBV5-1 and TRBJ2-3; D tentatively fits TRBD1 or TRBD2 (6 bases each). This CDR3 region has 17 residues. CDR1 is SGHRS, CDR2 YFSETQ, per germline. V lost 0 bases to trimming and J lost 1 base, with 15 bases between them. This CDR3 reads CASSLDRGRLGTDTQYF. The CDR3, as DNA: TGCGCCAGCAGCTTGGATCGGGGGCGCTTGGGCACAGATACGCAGTATTTT.